This TCR beta chain was obtained from a study of OX40 agonist ivuxolimab in advanced cancers. As regards this clone: The antigen is unknown.

Excluded were patients having autoimmune disease history or systemic immunosuppression. Unmatched junction bases numbered 9, after V lost 5 bases and J lost 2 bases. Per the germline V gene, CDR1 is MDHEN and CDR2 is SYDVKM. This CDR3 region has 16 residues. The study's findings and limits: What antigens the expanded peripheral T cells recognized was never established. At 0.1 to 3.0 mg/kg and by week 6, CD4+ and CD8+ T cells in the blood had expanded clonally.

TCRdb's table, derived via immunoSEQ multiplex PCR, lists solely in-frame clones and lacks some. The sample yields roughly 70,000 clones, about 87% seen once. The TCR was taken from an adult with an advanced solid tumor such as melanoma, head and neck, liver or kidney cancer. Sequenced here: CD4+ or CD8+ T cells sorted from blood, sampled in a trial of the OX40 agonist ivuxolimab. V and J are TRBV28 and TRBJ2-5; 9 bases agree with TRBD1. The chain's CDR3 is CASSLRTGEGQETQYF. For the CDR3, the DNA is TGTGCCAGCAGTCTCAGGACAGGGGAGGGGCAAGAGACCCAGTACTTC.